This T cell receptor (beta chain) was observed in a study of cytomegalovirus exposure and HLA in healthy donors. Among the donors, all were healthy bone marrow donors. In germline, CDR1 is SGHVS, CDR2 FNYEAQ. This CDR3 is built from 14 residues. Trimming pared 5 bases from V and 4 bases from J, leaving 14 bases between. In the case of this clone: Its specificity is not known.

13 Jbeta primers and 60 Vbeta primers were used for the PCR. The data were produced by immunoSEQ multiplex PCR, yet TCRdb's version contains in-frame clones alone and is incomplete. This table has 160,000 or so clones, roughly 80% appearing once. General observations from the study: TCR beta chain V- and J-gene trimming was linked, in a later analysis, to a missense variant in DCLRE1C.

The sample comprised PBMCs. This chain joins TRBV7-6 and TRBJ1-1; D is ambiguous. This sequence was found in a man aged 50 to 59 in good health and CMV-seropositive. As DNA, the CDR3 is TGTGCCAGCAGCCTAGACCACGGGAGCACTGAAGCTTTCTTT. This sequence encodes CASSLDHGSTEAFF. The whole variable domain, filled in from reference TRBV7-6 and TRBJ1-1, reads GAGVSQSPRYKVTKRGQDVALRCDPISGHVSLYWYRQALGQGPEFLTYFNYEAQQDKSGLPNDRFSAERPEGSISTLTIQRTEQRDSAMYRCASSLDHGSTEAFFGQGTRLTVV.